The following is a T cell receptor (beta chain) sequence with its context. The record originates from a study of blood T cells in healthy people across ages. A J-beta primer mix and a sample-barcoded 5' primer were used in a second PCR of roughly 6 to 11 cycles. TCRdb fed the 5' RACE reads into MiXCR, producing one record per CDR3 protein. The sample includes under 850,000 distinct CDR3 sequences, under 40% of them seen just once. The CDR3 runs to 14 residues. Germline V gene lookup returns CDR1 DFQATT and CDR2 SNEGSKA (reference sequence). J was trimmed by 4 bases and V by 0 bases; bases with no gene match: 5. Donors ranged from 6 to 90 years old and were healthy Caucasians in Russia.

Sequenced material: blood. This sequence originates from a man younger than 30 in good health. The V and J genes are TRBV20-1 and TRBJ1-2; 7 nucleotides align to TRBD1. The CDR3 DNA is TGCAGTGCTAGAGAGGGGCAGGGGGGCTATGGCTACACCTTC. Translating it yields CSAREGQGGYGYTF.